Below are 2 T cell receptor beta chains sequenced from a single sample in a study of T-cell memory formation after mild COVID-19. One entry per CDR3 protein results from TCRdb running MiXCR on the 5' RACE reads. The sample carries a few hundred thousand distinct CDR3 sequences, roughly 19% recorded once. Sequences were obtained from PBMCs or a T cell subset sorted from them (not recorded which). These receptor sequences come from a man aged 18 to 29 who had mild COVID-19 (a few samples of this study predate the infection). Cell type and time point are not known.

This chain links TRBV5-1 with TRBJ2-2; the D is unclear. V dropped 4 bases and J dropped 5 bases, with 12 bases sitting between them. Germline CDR1 reads SGHRS; CDR2 reads YFSETQ. The CDR3 length is 14 residues. CDR3 sequence reads: CASSPAPTTGELFF. The CDR3 DNA is TGCGCCAGCAGCCCTGCACCGACTACCGGGGAGCTGTTTTTT.

The chain has TRBV11-3 and TRBJ1-6; 9 nucleotides line up with TRBD1. Germline trimming cut 5 bases from V and 8 bases from J; bases unmatched to any gene: 4. CDR1 is SGHNT, CDR2 YENEEA, per germline. The CDR3 runs 14 residues. The CDR3 reads CASSGDREHSPLHF. Written as DNA, the CDR3 is TGTGCCAGCAGCGGGGACAGGGAACATTCACCCCTCCACTTT.